Following are 30 T cell receptor beta chains from one sample sequenced in a study of cytomegalovirus exposure and HLA in healthy donors. In the PCR, 60 Vbeta and 13 Jbeta primers were used. Assay used: immunoSEQ multiplex PCR; TCRdb lists only in-frame clones, some missing. The sample yields about 140,000 clones, of which the top ten take up approximately 1%. The sample taken for sequencing was PBMCs. The receptors derive from a male donor in good health and CMV-seronegative.

The genes are TRBV4-1 and TRBJ1-5; TRBD1 matches at 7 bases. The germline V gene encodes CDR1 MGHRA and CDR2 YSYEKL. Trimming took 1 base from V and 7 from J; bases not matched to a gene: 7. CDR3 length: 15 residues. The CDR3 bases are TGCGCCAGCAGCCAAGGTGACACAGGGGTGCAGCCCCAGCATTTT. Protein product: CASSQGDTGVQPQHF.

The V and J genes are TRBV7-6 and TRBJ2-1, with D perhaps TRBD2 (6 bases). The V gene lost 2 bases and the J gene lost 10 bases, with 9 bases spanning the gap. Germline values: CDR1 SGHVS, CDR2 FNYEAQ. There are 12 residues in the CDR3. This CDR3 reads CASSLSRGEQFF. The CDR3 coding sequence is TGTGCCAGCAGCTTATCACGGGGGGAGCAGTTCTTC.

The genes are TRBV19 and TRBJ2-2; 8 positions agree with TRBD2. With V trimmed by 5 bases and J by 0 bases, 8 bases remained unmatched. Germline-derived CDR1 and CDR2 are LNHDA and SQIVND (reference sequence). This CDR3 region has 17 residues. The chain's CDR3 is CASSVSTSVSNTGELFF. The CDR3 DNA sequence: TGTGCCAGTAGTGTCTCGACTAGCGTGTCGAACACCGGGGAGCTGTTTTTT.

This rearrangement joins TRBV6-1 to TRBJ1-1, with TRBD1 as a possible D gene (5 bases). CDR3 length equals 15 residues. Germline CDR1 MNHNS, CDR2 SASEGT. V lost 3 bases and J lost 0, with 11 bases in between. In DNA form, the CDR3 reads TGTGCCAGCAGTGACATGGGACTCATGAACACTGAAGCTTTCTTT. Its translation: CASSDMGLMNTEAFF.

V gene TRBV29-1 combines with J gene TRBJ1-1; D ambiguous. Germline V gene lookup returns CDR1 SQVTM and CDR2 ANQGSEA. The CDR3 runs 13 residues. The V and J ends lost 6 bases and 0 bases respectively, with 11 bases between them. The CDR3 region has the DNA TGCAGCGTGGCAGGTACCCTGAACACTGAAGCTTTCTTT. It yields the protein CSVAGTLNTEAFF.

The V gene is TRBV7-2, the J gene TRBJ2-5; 13 bases fit TRBD2. The length of the CDR3 is 16 residues. J gave up 4 bases and V 5 bases, and 7 bases lay outside the gene matches. Looked up from germline, CDR1 is SGHTA and CDR2 is FQGNSA. For the CDR3, the DNA is TGTGCCAGCAGCCTAAGGACTAGCGGGAGCGGAGAGACCCAGTACTTC. It encodes CASSLRTSGSGETQYF.

The CDR3 reads CASKVDPGRNQPQHF. The CDR3 DNA follows: TGTGCCAGTAAGGTGGACCCCGGGAGGAATCAGCCCCAGCATTTT. This chain joins TRBV19 and TRBJ1-5; D gene uncertain. CDR1 and CDR2 from the germline V gene are LNHDA and SQIVND (reference sequence). Trimming pared 7 bases from V and 4 bases from J, leaving 17 bases between. This CDR3 region has 15 residues.

The chain joins TRBV5-4 to TRBJ2-7, with a possible D match to TRBD2 (5 bases). The V gene's germline CDR1 is SGHNT and CDR2 YYREEE (reference sequence). This CDR3 has 15 residues. Trimming stripped 0 bases from V and 6 bases from J, with 16 bases between. The CDR3 sequence is CASSLAGSSLFEQYF. CDR3 in DNA: TGTGCCAGCAGCTTGGCGGGGAGCTCCCTTTTCGAGCAGTACTTC.

This chain connects TRBV18 to TRBJ2-7; D is perhaps TRBD2 (6 bases). Germline CDR1 reads KGHSH; CDR2 reads LQKENI. The ends were cut back, 5 bases at V and 6 bases at J, with 8 bases in the middle. The CDR3 is 11 residues long. CDR3 DNA sequence: TGTGCCAGCTCAGGAGGGGCCGAGCAGTACTTC. Translating gives CASSGGAEQYF.

V usage is TRBV27 and J usage is TRBJ2-3; D possibly corresponds to TRBD2 (7 bases). CDR1 and CDR2 from the germline V gene are MNHEY and SMNVEV (reference sequence). This CDR3 is 14 amino acids long. V was shortened by 7 bases and J by 6 bases, with 17 bases between the two germline ends. This chain's CDR3 is CASIPRGAMDTQYF. CDR3 sequence (DNA): TGTGCCAGCATACCCCGGGGGGCTATGGATACGCAGTATTTT.

The chain combines TRBV9 with TRBJ1-4; no definite D call. The CDR3 is 14 residues long. The ends were cut back, 0 bases at V and 9 bases at J, with 12 bases in the middle. Germline V gene lookup returns CDR1 SGDLS and CDR2 YYNGEE. The CDR3 is CASSVDAGGQKLFF. The DNA of the CDR3 is TGTGCCAGCAGCGTAGATGCAGGTGGCCAAAAACTGTTTTTT.

The DNA of the CDR3 is TGTGCCAGCAGCGCCGTGACACTTGGGAACACTGAAGCTTTCTTT. It yields the protein CASSAVTLGNTEAFF. J is TRBJ1-1 and V is TRBV9; D unclear. V gave up 3 bases and J gave up 1 base, with 13 bases separating them. In germline, CDR1 is SGDLS, CDR2 YYNGEE. This CDR3 has 15 residues. The full variable domain, rest sourced from reference TRBV9 and TRBJ1-1, is DSGVTQTPKHLITATGQRVTLRCSPRSGDLSVYWYQQSLDQGLQFLIQYYNGEERAKGNILERFSAQQFPDLHSELNLSSLELGDSALYFCASSAVTLGNTEAFFGQGTRLTVV.

The CDR3 sequence is CASMKGEGGDQETQYF. The CDR3 DNA is TGTGCCTCCATGAAGGGGGAAGGGGGCGACCAAGAGACCCAGTACTTC. The rearrangement uses TRBV10-3 and TRBJ2-5; TRBD1 matches at 7 bases. CDR3 length: 16 amino acids. The germline V gene has CDR1 ENHRY and CDR2 SYGVKD. The V and J ends lost 11 bases and 0 bases, in that order; junction bases with no gene match: 15.

The CDR3 DNA reads TGTGCCAGCAGCCCCGACACCACCAAAAACATTCAGTACTTC. Translated: CASSPDTTKNIQYF. The chain recombines TRBV5-5 with TRBJ2-4, with D unresolved. The ends were cut back, 4 bases at V and 2 bases at J, with 10 bases in the middle. Germline V gene lookup returns CDR1 SGHKS and CDR2 YYEKEE (reference sequence). This CDR3 region has 14 residues.

This sequence joins TRBV5-8 and TRBJ2-3; D might be TRBD2 (6 bases). The germline V gene has CDR1 SGHTS and CDR2 YDEGEE. The CDR3 loop spans 16 amino acids. V was trimmed by 0 bases and J by 1 base, leaving 12 bases between them. The CDR3 region has the DNA TGTGCCAGCAGCTTGGCCGTTAGCGGAGGCACAGATACGCAGTATTTT. Protein: CASSLAVSGGTDTQYF.

V and J are TRBV4-3 and TRBJ1-2; possibly TRBD1 for D (5 bases). The V end was cut by 0 bases, the J end by 2 bases, with 16 bases between. The CDR3 is made up of 17 amino acids. The germline V gene encodes CDR1 LGHNA and CDR2 YSLEER. The CDR3 DNA reads TGCGCCAGCAGCCAAGATCTCGCCGTTGGGGGGAACTATGGCTACACCTTC. Translating it yields CASSQDLAVGGNYGYTF.

CDR3 residues: CASFDRVPYEQYF. The CDR3 nucleotides are TGTGCCAGCTTCGACAGGGTCCCCTACGAGCAGTACTTC. The chain uses TRBV18 and TRBJ2-7; 7 bases are a match to TRBD1. CDR3 length equals 13 residues. Germline V gene data show CDR1 as KGHSH and CDR2 as LQKENI. The V and J ends lost 7 bases and 2 bases, in that order; junction bases with no gene match: 5.

The chain carries TRBV14 and TRBJ1-1; D may be TRBD1 (5 bases). V shed 4 bases and J shed 6 bases, with 15 bases lying between them. CDR3 length: 14 residues. Germline lookup yields CDR1 SGHDN and CDR2 FVKESK. CDR3 in DNA: TGTGCCAGCAGCCTTATGGCAGGGTGGGCTGAAGCTTTCTTT. Translated, it gives CASSLMAGWAEAFF.

The chain carries TRBV6-1 and TRBJ2-5; D is possibly TRBD1 (5 bases). Trimming took off 4 bases at V and 5 bases at J, with 14 bases between the two ends. The CDR3 runs 14 residues. Germline assignment: CDR1 MNHNS and CDR2 SASEGT. CDR3 sequence: CASSAQGRMETQYF. The CDR3, as DNA: TGTGCCAGCAGTGCCCAGGGAAGGATGGAGACCCAGTACTTC.

The V call is TRBV19, the J call TRBJ2-1; TRBD2 matches 14 bases. Germline trimming cut 5 bases from V and 8 bases from J; bases unmatched to any gene: 11. The germline gives CDR1 LNHDA, CDR2 SQIVND (reference sequence). This CDR3 comprises 17 residues. The DNA of the CDR3 is TGTGCCAGTAGTCCCTTCGGGACTAGCGGGAGTGGGTATGAGCAGTTCTTC. Its translation is CASSPFGTSGSGYEQFF.

The chain carries TRBV11-2 and TRBJ1-5; D possibly corresponds to TRBD1 (6 bases). Germline CDR1 SGHAT, CDR2 FQNNGV. The CDR3 totals 16 residues. V was cut by 5 bases and J by 3 bases, with 17 bases left in between. CDR3 amino acids: CASSRHASGVNQPQHF. Written as DNA, the CDR3 is TGTGCCAGCAGCCGCCACGCCTCAGGGGTCAATCAGCCCCAGCATTTT.

In the case of this clone: The same CDR3 can be traced to other DNA sequences in this sample. The V and J genes are TRBV30 and TRBJ2-1; 7 bases align to TRBD2. Germline loops: CDR1 GTSNPN, CDR2 SVGIG (reference sequence). The CDR3 covers 17 residues. Trimming took 3 bases from V and 0 from J; bases not matched to a gene: 11. The DNA for the CDR3 is TGTGCCTGGAGCAACTACAGCGGGGCGAGCTCCTACAATGAGCAGTTCTTC. It yields the protein CAWSNYSGASSYNEQFF. The full variable domain, completed using reference TRBV30 and TRBJ2-1, is SQTIHQWPATLVQPVGSPLSLECTVEGTSNPNLYWYRQAAGRGLQLLFYSVGIGQISSEVPQNLSASRPQDRQFILSSKKLLLSDSGFYLCAWSNYSGASSYNEQFFGPGTRLTVL.

The rearrangement uses TRBV28 and TRBJ2-7; TRBD2 is a possible D gene (5 bases). Germline CDR1 is MDHEN and CDR2 is SYDVKM. This CDR3 is 13 amino acids long. V was pared by 6 bases and J by 1 base, with 10 bases between. The CDR3 reads CASSEGRSYEQYF. The CDR3 DNA reads TGTGCCAGCAGCGAGGGCAGATCCTACGAGCAGTACTTC.

This chain joins TRBV6-1 and TRBJ1-2; 8 bases line up with TRBD1. V dropped 6 bases and J dropped 10; count of bases not matched to a gene: 13. This CDR3 is built from 14 residues. Per germline, CDR1 MNHNS and CDR2 SASEGT. The CDR3 is CASRVDRAQKVYTF. The CDR3 DNA is TGTGCCAGCAGAGTGGACAGGGCCCAGAAGGTCTACACCTTC.

V gene TRBV28 combines with J gene TRBJ2-7; no reliable D call. Between the trimmed V and J ends, which lost 3 bases and 1 base, there was a span of 10 bases. The CDR3 consists of 14 residues. The germline V gene has CDR1 MDHEN and CDR2 SYDVKM. DNA of the CDR3: TGTGCCAGCAGTTTCTCGGGTTATTCCTACGAGCAGTACTTC. The encoded protein is CASSFSGYSYEQYF.

V usage is TRBV13 and J usage is TRBJ2-3; D is possibly TRBD2 (5 bases). The CDR3 runs 13 residues. Germline V gene lookup returns CDR1 PRHDT and CDR2 FYEKMQ (reference sequence). With 2 bases removed from V and 4 bases from J, the gap between germline ends came to 7 bases. CDR3 DNA sequence: TGTGCCAGCAGCTTACGGGGAGCAGATACGCAGTATTTT. Its translation: CASSLRGADTQYF. The full variable domain, in which reference TRBV13 and TRBJ2-3 provide the parts outside the CDR3, is AAGVIQSPRHLIKEKRETATLKCYPIPRHDTVYWYQQGPGQDPQFLISFYEKMQSDKGSIPDRFSAQQFSDYHSELNMSSLELGDSALYFCASSLRGADTQYFGPGTRLTVL.

The chain uses TRBV7-9 and TRBJ1-1; no reliable D call. Trimming stripped 5 bases from V and 0 bases from J, with 10 bases between. Germline V gene data show CDR1 as SEHNR and CDR2 as FQNEAQ (reference sequence). This CDR3 comprises 14 residues. CDR3 bases: TGTGCCAGCAGCACCGGGTGGTTGAACACTGAAGCTTTCTTT. Translating gives CASSTGWLNTEAFF.

The chain has TRBV2 and TRBJ2-5; 8 bases agree with TRBD2. V dropped 7 bases and J dropped 4; count of bases not matched to a gene: 23. CDR1 SNHLY and CDR2 FYNNEI come from the germline V gene. This CDR3 has 19 residues. This CDR3 is CASKTGLSGAMALLETQYF. The CDR3 coding sequence is TGTGCCAGCAAGACTGGGCTTAGCGGGGCTATGGCCCTATTAGAGACCCAGTACTTC.

CDR3 in amino acids: CASSPGSSSGGEKLFF. For the CDR3, the DNA is TGCGCCAGCAGCCCGGGGTCCTCATCGGGGGGTGAAAAACTGTTTTTT. The chain recombines TRBV5-1 with TRBJ1-4, with D possibly TRBD1 on 5 matching bases. This CDR3 spans 16 amino acids. Germline lookup yields CDR1 SGHRS and CDR2 YFSETQ. V lost 4 bases to trimming and J lost 7 bases, with 20 bases between them.

The rearrangement links TRBV18 to TRBJ1-4; 7 bases agree with TRBD1. The germline CDR1 and CDR2 sequences are KGHSH and LQKENI. This CDR3 has 15 residues. V lost 2 bases to trimming and J lost 4 bases; unmatched junction nucleotides: 4. The CDR3 DNA reads TGTGCCAGCTCACCAGATGGGACAGATAATGAAAAACTGTTTTTT. Translated, it gives CASSPDGTDNEKLFF.